This T cell receptor (beta chain) was sequenced for a study of T cell responses to AZD1222 COVID-19 vaccine. Findings of the study overall: Reports indicate that nearly half of spike-specific TCRs are directed at unmutated variant regions. Spike-specific TCR breadth and depth grew following two AZD1222 doses. The number of AZD1222 recipients seropositive at baseline was only 5 to 7. Among the donors, most were white British and more were female, and clonal diversity was possibly underestimated.

CDR1 SGDLS and CDR2 YYNGEE come from the germline V gene. V lost 0 bases, J lost 7 bases, and 8 bases lay in between. The CDR3 length is 13 residues. TCRdb's copy holds only in-frame clones and misses some; the assay was immunoSEQ multiplex PCR. In the table there are around 150,000 clones, 94% of which are singletons. On this clone itself: Its target is not known.

This sample comprised peripheral blood, obtained on day 0 of AZD1222 vaccination. The TCR comes from an adult in good health. The rearrangement uses TRBV9 and TRBJ1-5; no clear D. The chain's CDR3 is CASSVALGQPQHF. In DNA form, the CDR3 reads TGTGCCAGCAGCGTAGCGCTGGGGCAGCCCCAGCATTTT.